A single sample is the source of the 16 T cell receptor beta chains below, sequenced in a study of blood T cell repertoires in COVID-19. Here immunoSEQ multiplex PCR was the method, and the copy in TCRdb shows in-frame clones only, minus some. The table shows under 300,000 clones, with 70% to 90% occurring only once. Material for sequencing was peripheral blood. The receptors derive from a woman between 35 and 50 years old who had recovered from COVID-19.

The genes are TRBV2 and TRBJ2-7; the match to TRBD2 covers 7 bases. Germline V lookup: CDR1 SNHLY, CDR2 FYNNEI. The CDR3 is made up of 14 amino acids. V gave up 8 bases and J gave up 6 bases; unmatched junction bases: 13. This chain's CDR3 is CASRSVGRGGEQYF. CDR3 coding DNA: TGTGCCAGCCGTTCGGTTGGGAGGGGAGGCGAGCAGTACTTC.

As DNA, the CDR3 is TGTGCCTGGAGTGTTGTCCTAAACACTGAAGCTTTCTTT. As protein: CAWSVVLNTEAFF. The chain has TRBV30 and TRBJ1-1; D unresolved. Germline values: CDR1 GTSNPN, CDR2 SVGIG (reference sequence). V lost 0 bases and J lost 2, with 7 bases in between. The CDR3 contains 13 residues.

The rearrangement uses TRBV11-3 and TRBJ2-3; 7 bases map to TRBD2. CDR1 and CDR2 from the germline V gene are SGHNT and YENEEA. The CDR3 runs to 13 residues. The V segment lost 5 bases and the J segment 6 bases; nucleotides outside the gene matches: 5. The CDR3: CASSPGGEDTQYF. The DNA of the CDR3 is TGTGCCAGCAGCCCGGGGGGTGAGGATACGCAGTATTTT.

The rearrangement links TRBV24-1 to TRBJ1-2, with D unclear. Trimming left V 0 bases short and J 4 bases short, with 8 bases between. CDR1 is KGHDR and CDR2 is SFDVKD in the germline V gene. There are 14 residues in the CDR3. This CDR3 reads CATSDLGQPYGYTF. CDR3 coding DNA: TGTGCCACCAGTGATTTGGGGCAGCCCTATGGCTACACCTTC.

V and J are TRBV7-2 and TRBJ1-6; 9 bases line up with TRBD1. This CDR3 contains 15 residues. Trimming removed 4 bases from V and 5 bases from J; junction bases left unmatched: 3. Germline CDR1 reads SGHTA; CDR2 reads FQGNSA. The CDR3 protein is CASSSGQGNNSPLHF. The CDR3 DNA follows: TGTGCCAGCAGCTCCGGACAGGGGAATAATTCACCCCTCCACTTT.

The rearrangement links TRBV4-1 to TRBJ2-2; D ambiguous. This CDR3 has 13 amino acids. CDR1 and CDR2 (germline): MGHRA, YSYEKL. V lost 5 bases, J lost 4 bases, and 8 bases lay in between. CDR3 region: CASSSQATGELFF. DNA of the CDR3: TGCGCCAGCAGCAGCCAGGCCACCGGGGAGCTGTTTTTT.

The V gene is TRBV5-1, the J gene TRBJ1-1; D not resolved. This CDR3 spans 14 amino acids. Trimming took off 4 bases at V and 4 bases at J, with 14 bases between the two ends. Germline CDR1 and CDR2: SGHRS and YFSETQ. The CDR3 sequence is CASSVAGSGTEAFF. The CDR3, as DNA: TGCGCCAGCAGCGTAGCGGGGAGTGGCACTGAAGCTTTCTTT.

CDR3 region: CASTRGGPYEQYF. In DNA, the CDR3 is TGTGCCAGCACCCGCGGAGGGCCCTACGAGCAGTACTTC. V gene TRBV28 combines with J gene TRBJ2-7; weak D call: TRBD2 (6 bases). The CDR3 has 13 amino acids. V lost 7 bases and J 2 bases, leaving 12 bases between the germline ends. The germline CDR1 and CDR2 sequences are MDHEN and SYDVKM.

The V call is TRBV5-4, the J call TRBJ2-6; D is perhaps TRBD2 (6 bases). Germline lookup yields CDR1 SGHNT and CDR2 YYREEE (reference sequence). Trimming removed 0 bases at V and 1 base at J, with 8 bases between. CDR3 length: 16 amino acids. The DNA for the CDR3 is TGTGCCAGCAGCTTGGGGGACTCTTCTGGGGCCAACGTCCTGACTTTC. It specifies CASSLGDSSGANVLTF.

This chain links TRBV18 with TRBJ1-6, with D uncertain. Germline V gene lookup returns CDR1 KGHSH and CDR2 LQKENI. The germline V and J ends were trimmed by 4 bases and 2 bases, with 15 bases remaining between them. The CDR3 is 17 amino acids. CDR3 in amino acids: CASSRLPPGPYNSPLHF. The CDR3, as DNA: TGTGCCAGCTCACGCCTTCCCCCGGGTCCCTATAATTCACCCCTCCACTTT. Full variable domain (remainder filled in from reference TRBV18 and TRBJ1-6): NAGVMQNPRHLVRRRGQEARLRCSPMKGHSHVYWYRQLPEEGLKFMVYLQKENIIDESGMPKERFSAEFPKEGPSILRIQQVVRGDSAAYFCASSRLPPGPYNSPLHFGNGTRLTVT.

This clone appeared a single time. The chain's CDR3 is CASSSRTSGGSYNEQFF. CDR3 coding DNA: TGTGCCAGCAGCTCCAGGACTAGCGGAGGCTCCTACAATGAGCAGTTCTTC. The chain joins TRBV5-4 to TRBJ2-1; 10 bases fit TRBD2. Germline V lookup: CDR1 SGHNT, CDR2 YYREEE (reference sequence). The CDR3 spans 17 residues. With 3 bases clipped from V and 0 bases from J, the junction kept 6 bases outside the gene matches. Together with reference TRBV5-4 and TRBJ2-1, the CDR3 gives the full variable domain: ETGVTQSPTHLIKTRGQQVTLRCSSQSGHNTVSWYQQALGQGPQFIFQYYREEENGRGNFPPRFSGLQFPNYSSELNVNALELDDSALYLCASSSRTSGGSYNEQFFGPGTRLTVL.

CDR3 sequence reads: CASSLAQGALADTQYF. The CDR3 DNA reads TGCGCCAGCAGCTTGGCCCAGGGGGCGCTGGCAGATACGCAGTATTTT. The rearrangement joins TRBV5-1 to TRBJ2-3, with TRBD1 identical over 8 bases. The CDR3 covers 16 residues. The V gene end was trimmed by 0 bases and the J gene end by 4 bases; junction bases not matched to a gene: 7. Germline CDR1 is SGHRS and CDR2 is YFSETQ.

J is TRBJ2-5 and V is TRBV7-2, with 7 positions matching TRBD2. CDR3 size: 14 residues. CDR1 and CDR2 from the germline V gene are SGHTA and FQGNSA. The ends lost 10 bases at V and 9 bases at J; junction bases unmatched: 17. CDR3 bases: TGTGCCACCGCGGGGGATCTAACCCGCGGGGCCCAGTACTTC. It translates to CATAGDLTRGAQYF.

The genes are TRBV4-3 and TRBJ1-1; 7 nucleotides agree with TRBD1. The trim removed 4 bases at V and 5 bases at J, leaving 7 bases unmatched. Germline V gene lookup returns CDR1 LGHNA and CDR2 YSLEER. This CDR3 comprises 14 residues. In DNA form, the CDR3 reads TGCGCCAGCAGCCTTGCAGGGGGACCGACTGAAGCTTTCTTT. The encoded protein is CASSLAGGPTEAFF.

This CDR3 reads CASSEARGDTQYF. In nucleotides, the CDR3 is TGTGCCAGCAGTGAAGCGCGGGGAGATACGCAGTATTTT. The V gene is TRBV2, the J gene TRBJ2-3, with D perhaps TRBD2 (6 bases). Per germline, CDR1 SNHLY and CDR2 FYNNEI. The CDR3 loop spans 13 amino acids. The ends were cut back, 0 bases at V and 5 bases at J, with 6 bases in the middle.

V gene TRBV14 combines with J gene TRBJ1-2, with D perhaps matching TRBD1 (5 bases). There are 16 residues in the CDR3. Germline values: CDR1 SGHDN, CDR2 FVKESK. V lost 1 base and J lost 4, with 16 bases in between. The CDR3 nucleotides are TGTGCCAGCAGCCAAGGGAGGGGACGGCGACTCTATGGCTACACCTTC. It codes for CASSQGRGRRLYGYTF.